The source of this TCR beta chain is a study of identical twins. The CDR3 spans 14 residues. J gave up 4 bases and V 6 bases, and 8 bases lay outside the gene matches. Germline lookup yields CDR1 MRHNA and CDR2 SNTAGT. As concerns this clonotype: As yet, its antigen is unknown.

Findings and limits, study-wide: In zero-insertion analyses, partial confounding could arise from invariant MAIT and iNKT cells. Less excess twin sharing appeared in beta out-of-frame sequences.

TCRdb processed the 5' RACE reads anew with MiXCR; each CDR3 protein has one entry. The repertoire holds roughly 720,000 distinct CDR3 sequences, with about 20% as singletons. These data were likewise used in another study, on T cells expressing NK-cell markers.

Sequencing was done on a sample of PBMCs. This TCR was sampled from a young woman in good health. V and J are TRBV6-4 and TRBJ1-2; TRBD1 matches 7 bases. This CDR3 reads CASRSTGQSYGYTF. As DNA, the CDR3 is TGTGCCAGCAGATCGACGGGACAGTCCTATGGCTACACCTTC.